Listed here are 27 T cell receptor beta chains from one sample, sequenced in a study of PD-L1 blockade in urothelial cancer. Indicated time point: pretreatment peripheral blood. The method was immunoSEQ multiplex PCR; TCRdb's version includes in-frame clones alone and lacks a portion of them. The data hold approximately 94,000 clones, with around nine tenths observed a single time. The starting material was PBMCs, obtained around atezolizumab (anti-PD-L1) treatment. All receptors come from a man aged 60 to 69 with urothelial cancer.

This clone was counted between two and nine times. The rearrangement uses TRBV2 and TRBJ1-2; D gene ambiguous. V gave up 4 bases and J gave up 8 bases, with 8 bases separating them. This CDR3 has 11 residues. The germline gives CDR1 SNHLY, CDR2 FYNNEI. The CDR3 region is CASSASSGYTF. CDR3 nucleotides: TGTGCCAGCAGTGCCAGTTCGGGCTACACCTTC.

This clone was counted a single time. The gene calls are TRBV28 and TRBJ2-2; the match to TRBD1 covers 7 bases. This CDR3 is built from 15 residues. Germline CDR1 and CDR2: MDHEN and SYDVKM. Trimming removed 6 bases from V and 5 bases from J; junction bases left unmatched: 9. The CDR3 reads CASSQGDSLTGELFF. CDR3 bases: TGTGCCAGCAGCCAGGGGGACAGTCTAACCGGGGAGCTGTTTTTT.

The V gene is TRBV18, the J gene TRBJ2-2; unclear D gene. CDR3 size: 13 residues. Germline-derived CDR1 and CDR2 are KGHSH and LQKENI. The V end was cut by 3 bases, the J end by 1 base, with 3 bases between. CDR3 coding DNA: TGTGCCAGCTCACCCGTGAACACCGGGGAGCTGTTTTTT. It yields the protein CASSPVNTGELFF.

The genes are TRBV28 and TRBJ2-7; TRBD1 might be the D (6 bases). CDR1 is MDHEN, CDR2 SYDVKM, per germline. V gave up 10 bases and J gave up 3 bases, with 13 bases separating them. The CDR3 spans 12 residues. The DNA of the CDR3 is TGTGCCACCGAAGGACAGTTCTACGAGCAGTACTTC. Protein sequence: CATEGQFYEQYF.

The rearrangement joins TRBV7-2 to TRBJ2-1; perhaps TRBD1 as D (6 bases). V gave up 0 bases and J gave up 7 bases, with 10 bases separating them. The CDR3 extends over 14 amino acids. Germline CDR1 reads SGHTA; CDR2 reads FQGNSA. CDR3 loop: CASSLAAGANEQFF. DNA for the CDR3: TGTGCCAGCAGCTTAGCGGCAGGGGCGAATGAGCAGTTCTTC.

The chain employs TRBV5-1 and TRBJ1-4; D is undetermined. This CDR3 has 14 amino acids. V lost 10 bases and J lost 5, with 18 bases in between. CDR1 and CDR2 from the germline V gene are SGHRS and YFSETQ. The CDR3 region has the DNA TGCGCCTCCCGAGGTGTCTCCACGAATGAAAAACTGTTTTTT. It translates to CASRGVSTNEKLFF.

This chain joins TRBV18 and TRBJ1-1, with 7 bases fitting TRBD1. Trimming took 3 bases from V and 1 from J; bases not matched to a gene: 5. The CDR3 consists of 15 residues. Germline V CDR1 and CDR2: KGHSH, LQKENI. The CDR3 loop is CASSPLQGPNTEAFF. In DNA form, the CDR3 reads TGTGCCAGCTCACCCCTACAGGGGCCGAACACTGAAGCTTTCTTT.

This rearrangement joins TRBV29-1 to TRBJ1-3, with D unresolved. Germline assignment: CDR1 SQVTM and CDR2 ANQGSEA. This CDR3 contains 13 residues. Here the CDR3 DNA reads TGCGGCATACCACGGAGTTCTGGAAACACCATATATTTT. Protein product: CGIPRSSGNTIYF.

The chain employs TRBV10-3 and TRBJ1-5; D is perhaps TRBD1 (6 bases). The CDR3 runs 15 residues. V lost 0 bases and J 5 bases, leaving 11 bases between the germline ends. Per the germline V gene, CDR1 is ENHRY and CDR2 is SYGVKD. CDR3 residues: CAISESPGADQPQHF. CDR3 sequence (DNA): TGTGCCATCAGTGAGTCGCCAGGGGCTGATCAGCCCCAGCATTTT.

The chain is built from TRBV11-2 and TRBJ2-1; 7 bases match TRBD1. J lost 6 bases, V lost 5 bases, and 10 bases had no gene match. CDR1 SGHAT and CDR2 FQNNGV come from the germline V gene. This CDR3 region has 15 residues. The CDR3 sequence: CASSLDRARGNEQFF. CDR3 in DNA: TGTGCCAGCAGCCTCGACAGGGCGAGGGGCAATGAGCAGTTCTTC.

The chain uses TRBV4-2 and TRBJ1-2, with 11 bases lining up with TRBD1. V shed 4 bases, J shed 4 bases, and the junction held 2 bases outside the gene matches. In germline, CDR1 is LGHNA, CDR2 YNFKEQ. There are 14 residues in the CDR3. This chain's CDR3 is CASSPGQGAYGYTF. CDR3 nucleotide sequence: TGTGCCAGCAGCCCTGGACAGGGGGCCTATGGCTACACCTTC.

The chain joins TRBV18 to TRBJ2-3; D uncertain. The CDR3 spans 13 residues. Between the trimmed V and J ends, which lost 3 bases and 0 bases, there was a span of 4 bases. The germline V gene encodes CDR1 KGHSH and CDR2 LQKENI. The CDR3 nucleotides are TGTGCCAGCTCACCGGCTAGCACAGATACGCAGTATTTT. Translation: CASSPASTDTQYF.

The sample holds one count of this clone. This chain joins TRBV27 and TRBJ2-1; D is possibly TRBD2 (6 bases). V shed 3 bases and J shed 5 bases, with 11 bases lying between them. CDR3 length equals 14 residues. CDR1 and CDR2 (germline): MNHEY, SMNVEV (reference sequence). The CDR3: CASSFPGGNNEQFF. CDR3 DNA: TGTGCCAGCAGTTTCCCCGGAGGGAACAATGAGCAGTTCTTC.

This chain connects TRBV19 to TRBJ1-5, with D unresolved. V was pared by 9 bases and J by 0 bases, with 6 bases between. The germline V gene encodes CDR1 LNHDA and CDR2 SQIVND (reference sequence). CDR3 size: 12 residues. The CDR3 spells CASPVSNQPQHF. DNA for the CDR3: TGTGCCAGCCCGGTTAGCAATCAGCCCCAGCATTTT.

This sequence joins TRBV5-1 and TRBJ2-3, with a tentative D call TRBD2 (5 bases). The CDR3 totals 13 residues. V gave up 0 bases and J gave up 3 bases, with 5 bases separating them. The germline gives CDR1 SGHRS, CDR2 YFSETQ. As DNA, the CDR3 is TGCGCCAGCAGCTTGGGGGAGACAGATACGCAGTATTTT. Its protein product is CASSLGETDTQYF.

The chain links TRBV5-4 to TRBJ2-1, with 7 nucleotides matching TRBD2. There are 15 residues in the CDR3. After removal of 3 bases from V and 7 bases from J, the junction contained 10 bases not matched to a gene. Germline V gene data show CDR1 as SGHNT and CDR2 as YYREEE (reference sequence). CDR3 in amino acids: CASSWGGAGFNEQFF. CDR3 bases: TGTGCCAGCAGCTGGGGTGGAGCGGGGTTTAATGAGCAGTTCTTC.

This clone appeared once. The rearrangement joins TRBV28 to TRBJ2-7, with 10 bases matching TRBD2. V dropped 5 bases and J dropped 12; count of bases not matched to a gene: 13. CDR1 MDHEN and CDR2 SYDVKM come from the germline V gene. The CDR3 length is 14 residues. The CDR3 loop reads CASSPSSGSSTAYF. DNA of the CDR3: TGTGCCAGCAGTCCTTCTAGCGGGAGCTCTACGGCGTACTTC.

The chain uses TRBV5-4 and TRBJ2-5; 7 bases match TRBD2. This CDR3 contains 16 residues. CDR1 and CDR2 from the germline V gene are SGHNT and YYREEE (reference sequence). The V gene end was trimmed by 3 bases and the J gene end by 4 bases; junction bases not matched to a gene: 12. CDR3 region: CASSSRAGVRAETQYF. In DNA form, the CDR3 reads TGTGCCAGCAGCTCCAGGGCGGGGGTTAGGGCAGAGACCCAGTACTTC.

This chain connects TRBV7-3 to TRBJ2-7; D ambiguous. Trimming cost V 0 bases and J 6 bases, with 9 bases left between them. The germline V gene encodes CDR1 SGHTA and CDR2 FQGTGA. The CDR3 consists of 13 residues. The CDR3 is CASSLTQVGEQYF. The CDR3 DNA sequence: TGTGCCAGCAGCTTAACCCAGGTTGGCGAGCAGTACTTC.

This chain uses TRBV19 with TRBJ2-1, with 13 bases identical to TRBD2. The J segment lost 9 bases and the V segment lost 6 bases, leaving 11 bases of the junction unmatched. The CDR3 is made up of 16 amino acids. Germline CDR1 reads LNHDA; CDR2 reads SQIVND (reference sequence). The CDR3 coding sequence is TGTGCCAGTAGACCACCGGGACTAGCGGGATTCGGTGAGCAGTTCTTC. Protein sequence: CASRPPGLAGFGEQFF.

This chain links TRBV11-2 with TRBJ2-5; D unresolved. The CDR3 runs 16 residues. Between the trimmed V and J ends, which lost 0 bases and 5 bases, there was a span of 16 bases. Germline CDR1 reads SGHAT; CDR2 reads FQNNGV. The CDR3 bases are TGTGCCAGCAGCTTAGATCTCGCCTTACTCCGGGAGACCCAGTACTTC. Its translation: CASSLDLALLRETQYF. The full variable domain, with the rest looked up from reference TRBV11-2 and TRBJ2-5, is EAGVAQSPRYKIIEKRQSVAFWCNPISGHATLYWYQQILGQGPKLLIQFQNNGVVDDSQLPKDRFSAERLKGVDSTLKIQPAKLEDSAVYLCASSLDLALLRETQYFGPGTRLLVL.

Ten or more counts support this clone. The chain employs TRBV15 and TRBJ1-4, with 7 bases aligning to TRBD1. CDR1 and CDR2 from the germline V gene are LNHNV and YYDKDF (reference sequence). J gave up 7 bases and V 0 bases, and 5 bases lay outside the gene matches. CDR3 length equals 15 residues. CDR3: CATSRDKTGSEKLFF. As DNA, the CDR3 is TGTGCCACCAGCAGAGACAAGACAGGGAGTGAAAAACTGTTTTTT.

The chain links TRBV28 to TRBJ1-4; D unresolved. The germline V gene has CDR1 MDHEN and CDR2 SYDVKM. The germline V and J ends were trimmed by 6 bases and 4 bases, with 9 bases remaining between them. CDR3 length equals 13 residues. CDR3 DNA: TGTGCCAGCAGCCTCCAGTTTAATGAAAAACTGTTTTTT. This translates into CASSLQFNEKLFF.

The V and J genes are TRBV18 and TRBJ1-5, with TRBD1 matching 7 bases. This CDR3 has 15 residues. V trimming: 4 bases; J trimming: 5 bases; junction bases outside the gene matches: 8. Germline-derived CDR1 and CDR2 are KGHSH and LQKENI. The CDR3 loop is CASSLTQGNDQPQHF. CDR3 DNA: TGTGCCAGCTCACTCACACAGGGGAACGATCAGCCCCAGCATTTT.

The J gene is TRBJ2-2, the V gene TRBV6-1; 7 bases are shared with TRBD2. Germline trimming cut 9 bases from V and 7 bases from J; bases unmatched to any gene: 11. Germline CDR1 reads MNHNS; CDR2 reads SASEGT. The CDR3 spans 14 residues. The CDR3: CASTLAGAGGELFF. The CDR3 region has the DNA TGTGCCAGTACCCTTGCGGGAGCTGGCGGGGAGCTGTTTTTT.

The CDR3: CASSGADSDVEQYF. The CDR3 bases are TGTGCCAGCTCAGGAGCGGACAGCGACGTCGAGCAGTACTTC. The rearrangement links TRBV18 to TRBJ2-7; a possible D gene is TRBD1 (6 bases). Germline V lookup: CDR1 KGHSH, CDR2 LQKENI. V lost 5 bases, J lost 6 bases, and 17 bases lay in between. The CDR3 is 14 residues long.

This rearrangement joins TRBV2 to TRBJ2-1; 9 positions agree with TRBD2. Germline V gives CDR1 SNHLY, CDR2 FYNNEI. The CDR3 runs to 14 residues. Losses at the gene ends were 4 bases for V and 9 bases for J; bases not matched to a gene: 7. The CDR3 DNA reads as TGTGCCAGCAGTGGGGGGGGACTAGCTGCTGAGCAGTTCTTC. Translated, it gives CASSGGGLAAEQFF.